The rows below give T cell receptor beta chains drawn from one sample of a study of blood T cell repertoires in COVID-19. Sequencing was performed with immunoSEQ multiplex PCR; in TCRdb, only in-frame clones are kept and a portion is missing. The profile covers some 120,000 clones, with 87% appearing a single time and more than 2% taken by the ten largest. The specimen was peripheral blood. The receptors shown here come from a woman aged 45-60 years with acute or convalescent COVID-19. Each CDR3 is given with its conserved first and last residue.

TRBV7-9	TRBJ2-5	CASSLRTGRQETQYF
TRBV4-1	TRBJ1-4	CASSRLPQVGGEKLFF
TRBV7-2	TRBJ1-2	CASSLVTESFYGYTF
TRBV7-2	TRBJ2-3	CASSLGRSTDTQYF
TRBV6-2/TRBV6-3	TRBJ2-5	CASSYGLNQYF
TRBV5-6	TRBJ1-5	CASTKRHRYSNQPQHF
TRBV4-3	TRBJ2-1	CASSRQGNEQFF
TRBV6-2/TRBV6-3	TRBJ1-5	CASSSSTGSPQPQHF
TRBV27	TRBJ1-2	CASSLDGNYGYTF
TRBV6-6	TRBJ2-2	CASSSSGGAFTGELFF
TRBV3-1/TRBV3-2	TRBJ2-1	CASSPHYNEQFF
TRBV2	TRBJ1-2	CASRDRGLVGGYTF
TRBV18	TRBJ2-1	CASSTRLADEQFF
TRBV14	TRBJ2-1	CASSQGTTPNEQFF
TRBV4-1	TRBJ2-5	CASSQGTPAETQYF
TRBV28	TRBJ1-5	CASSPGGQGGQPQHF
TRBV24-1	TRBJ2-2	CATSDHGWGLAGRTGELFF
TRBV18	TRBJ1-1	CASSLTTGAPNEVTEAFF
TRBV12-5	TRBJ2-1	CASGVGQGVSSSYNEQFF
TRBV27	TRBJ1-2	CASSPRRRGSYGYTF
TRBV6-6	TRBJ1-1	CASRDRWMNTEAFF
TRBV3-1/TRBV3-2	TRBJ2-3	CASSLLSGGKDAQYF
TRBV20-1	TRBJ2-7	CSASRTGERYEQYF
TRBV30	TRBJ1-2	CAWSDGHGGYTF
TRBV6-1	TRBJ1-6	CASSDQGAYNSPLHF
TRBV19	TRBJ1-5	CASSKTGDYSNQPQHF
TRBV12-3/TRBV12-4	TRBJ1-5	CASSLGGSRPQHF
TRBV27	TRBJ1-1	CASSLSPGETEAFF
TRBV19	TRBJ2-6	CASRRQFFGANVLTF
TRBV10-3	TRBJ1-6	CAISDRGPNNSPLHF
TRBV5-1	TRBJ2-3	CASTHMGASTDTQYF
TRBV18	TRBJ2-5	CASSPILTGETQYF